This T cell receptor beta chain was captured in a study of OX40 agonist ivuxolimab in advanced cancers. The overall study: Dose-escalation patients were diagnosed with hepatocellular carcinoma, melanoma, renal cell cancer or head and neck cancer. Overall study results and limits: CD8+ T cells showed, on average, more clonal expansion than CD4+ cells.

TCRdb's copy holds only in-frame clones and misses some; the assay was immunoSEQ multiplex PCR. The sample shows tens of thousands of clones, 80% to 90% of them seen only once. The sample holds one count of this clone. What it recognizes is unknown. Germline V gives CDR1 SGHRS, CDR2 YFSETQ. The V gene end was trimmed by 7 bases and the J gene end by 6 bases; junction bases not matched to a gene: 17. The CDR3 contains 17 residues. Sequenced material: CD4+ or CD8+ T cells sorted from blood, taken in a trial of the OX40 agonist ivuxolimab. The source is an adult with an advanced solid tumor such as melanoma, head and neck, liver or kidney cancer. The rearrangement joins TRBV5-1 to TRBJ2-3; 10 bases line up with TRBD1. The chain's CDR3 is CASSSGTGARVVDTQYF. The DNA of the CDR3 is TGCGCCAGCTCCTCCGGGACAGGGGCGCGAGTGGTGGATACGCAGTATTTT.